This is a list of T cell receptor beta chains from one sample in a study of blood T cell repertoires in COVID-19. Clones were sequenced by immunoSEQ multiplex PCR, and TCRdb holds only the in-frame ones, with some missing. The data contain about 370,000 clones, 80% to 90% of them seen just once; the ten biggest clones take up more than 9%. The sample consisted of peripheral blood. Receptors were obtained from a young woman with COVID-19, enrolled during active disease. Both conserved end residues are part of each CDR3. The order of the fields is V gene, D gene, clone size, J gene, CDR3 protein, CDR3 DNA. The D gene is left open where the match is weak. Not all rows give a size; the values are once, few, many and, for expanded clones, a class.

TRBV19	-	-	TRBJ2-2	CASSPQTFSGELFF	TGTGCCAGTAGTCCCCAGACTTTCTCCGGGGAGCTGTTTTTT
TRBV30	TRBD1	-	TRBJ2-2	CAWRGGLNTGELFF	TGTGCCTGGAGAGGGGGCCTCAACACCGGGGAGCTGTTTTTT
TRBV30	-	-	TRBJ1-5	CAWDRGNQPQHF	TGTGCCTGGGACCGGGGAAATCAGCCCCAGCATTTT
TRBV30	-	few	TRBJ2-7	CAWSVECEQYF	TGTGCCTGGAGTGTAGAGTGCGAGCAGTACTTC
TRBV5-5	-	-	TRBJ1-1	CASSLGGNTEAFF	TGTGCCAGCAGCTTGGGCGGGAACACTGAAGCTTTCTTT
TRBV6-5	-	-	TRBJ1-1	CASSDTENTEAFF	TGTGCCAGCAGCGATACAGAGAACACTGAAGCTTTCTTT
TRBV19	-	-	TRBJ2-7	CASSIRGRDEQYF	TGTGCCAGTAGTATAAGGGGAAGGGACGAGCAGTACTTC
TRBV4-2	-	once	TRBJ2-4	CASSPGPWGVAKNIQYF	TGTGCCAGCAGCCCAGGGCCGTGGGGGGTAGCCAAAAACATTCAGTACTTC
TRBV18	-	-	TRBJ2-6	CASSPRGGSGANVLTF	TGTGCCAGCTCACCGCGAGGGGGTTCTGGGGCCAACGTCCTGACTTTC
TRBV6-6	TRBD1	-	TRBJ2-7	CASSYSQGAYEQYF	TGTGCCAGCAGTTACTCACAGGGGGCGTACGAGCAGTACTTC
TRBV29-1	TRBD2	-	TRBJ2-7	CSVEEVGLAGGTYEQYF	TGCAGCGTTGAAGAGGTGGGCCTAGCGGGAGGAACGTACGAGCAGTACTTC
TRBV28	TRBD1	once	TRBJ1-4	CASSAGTVNEKLFF	TGTGCCAGCAGCGCCGGGACAGTTAATGAAAAACTGTTTTTT
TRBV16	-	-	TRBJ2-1	CASSQGLSGPLNEQFF	TGTGCCAGCAGCCAAGGGCTTAGCGGACCCCTGAATGAGCAGTTCTTC
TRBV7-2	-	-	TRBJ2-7	CASRLAEPYEQYF	TGTGCCAGCAGGTTGGCCGAACCCTACGAGCAGTACTTC
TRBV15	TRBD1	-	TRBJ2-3	CATSETGGRTATQYF	TGTGCCACCAGCGAAACAGGGGGTCGGACAGCTACGCAGTATTTT
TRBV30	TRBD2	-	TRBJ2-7	CAWSAGLAGGDEQYF	TGTGCCTGGAGCGCCGGACTAGCGGGAGGGGACGAGCAGTACTTC
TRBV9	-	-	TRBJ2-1	CASSLLNEQFF	TGTGCCAGCAGCCTCCTCAATGAGCAGTTCTTC
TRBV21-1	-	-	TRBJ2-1	CASSKDGGGRYNEQFF	TGTGCCAGCAGCAAAGACGGGGGAGGCCGCTACAATGAGCAGTTCTTC
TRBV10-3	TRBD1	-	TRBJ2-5	CAISERMTGVTTETQYF	TGTGCCATCAGTGAGAGGATGACAGGGGTAACCACAGAGACCCAGTACTTC
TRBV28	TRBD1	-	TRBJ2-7	CASNPDRGSHEQYF	TGTGCCAGCAACCCAGACAGGGGGTCCCACGAGCAGTACTTC
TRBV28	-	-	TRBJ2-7	CASSLPTTYEQYF	TGTGCCAGCAGTTTACCGACTACCTACGAGCAGTACTTC
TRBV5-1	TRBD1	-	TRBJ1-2	CASSRLGQGEDGYTF	TGCGCCAGCAGCCGGTTGGGACAGGGAGAAGATGGCTACACCTTC
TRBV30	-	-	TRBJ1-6	CAWSELVGLLNSPLHF	TGTGCCTGGAGTGAGTTGGTCGGACTCCTTAATTCACCCCTCCACTTT
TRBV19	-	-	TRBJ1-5	CASTLRGGRSNQPQHF	TGTGCCAGTACTCTAAGAGGAGGGCGGAGCAATCAGCCCCAGCATTTT